This passage covers 6 T cell receptor beta chains from one sample sequenced in a study of blood T cell repertoires in COVID-19. Assay: immunoSEQ multiplex PCR; the TCRdb copy retains only in-frame clones and omits some. This table holds approximately 26,000 clones, about 90% found once. The material sequenced was peripheral blood. These receptors were taken from a human donor in a cohort sampled during active COVID-19.

For the CDR3, the DNA is TGTGCCAGCAGCTCCTCGGGACAGGGTAGGGAAAAACTGTTTTTT. Its translation is CASSSSGQGREKLFF. The chain joins TRBV7-9 to TRBJ1-4; TRBD1 aligns across 9 bases. After removal of 4 bases from V and 8 bases from J, the junction contained 8 bases not matched to a gene. The CDR3 covers 15 residues. CDR1 and CDR2 from the germline V gene are SEHNR and FQNEAQ (reference sequence).

V and J are TRBV2 and TRBJ2-7; 14 nucleotides match TRBD2. This CDR3 is 20 amino acids long. CDR1 is SNHLY, CDR2 FYNNEI, per germline. V dropped 6 bases and J dropped 5; count of bases not matched to a gene: 21. This CDR3 is CASSEGHPGLAGEPRNEQYF. The CDR3 region has the DNA TGTGCCAGCAGCGAGGGACATCCGGGACTAGCGGGAGAACCCCGAAACGAGCAGTACTTC. The entire variable domain, with the rest obtained from reference TRBV2 and TRBJ2-7, is as follows: EPEVTQTPSHQVTQMGQEVILRCVPISNHLYFYWYRQILGQKVEFLVSFYNNEISEKSEIFDDQFSVERPDGSNFTLKIRSTKLEDSAMYFCASSEGHPGLAGEPRNEQYFGPGTRLTVT.

This chain joins TRBV28 and TRBJ1-2; 8 nucleotides match TRBD1. The CDR3 runs to 15 residues. V gave up 6 bases and J gave up 5 bases; unmatched junction bases: 11. Germline V gives CDR1 MDHEN, CDR2 SYDVKM. The CDR3 is CASRGTGGPVYGYTF. CDR3 DNA sequence: TGTGCCAGCAGAGGAACAGGGGGGCCCGTTTATGGCTACACCTTC.

The chain carries TRBV18 and TRBJ2-7; D is unclear. The CDR3 sequence is 14 residues long. Per the germline V gene, CDR1 is KGHSH and CDR2 is LQKENI. V was trimmed by 4 bases and J by 7 bases, leaving 17 bases between them. The CDR3 DNA follows: TGTGCCAGCTCACTGTTGGCCGACTTTGGGGAGCAGTACTTC. It is translated as CASSLLADFGEQYF.

The V and J genes are TRBV29-1 and TRBJ2-1; the D is unclear. This CDR3 has 13 residues. Looked up from germline, CDR1 is SQVTM and CDR2 is ANQGSEA. V lost 7 bases to trimming and J lost 0 bases, with 10 bases between them. The chain's CDR3 is CSAGFSSYNEQFF. CDR3 nucleotides: TGCAGCGCCGGGTTTTCCTCCTACAATGAGCAGTTCTTC.

This chain joins TRBV28 and TRBJ2-1, with 7 bases that match TRBD2. The CDR3 runs to 15 residues. Germline V CDR1 and CDR2: MDHEN, SYDVKM. With V trimmed by 3 bases and J by 3 bases, 5 bases remained unmatched. Here the CDR3 reads CASSFTAGVYNEQFF. The CDR3 nucleotides are TGTGCCAGCAGTTTTACCGCGGGAGTCTACAATGAGCAGTTCTTC.